Given below is one T cell receptor (beta chain) in context. The antigen remains undetermined. The source of the sample is a study of PD-1 blockade in classical Hodgkin lymphoma. Study observations and caveats: Repertoire differences lack defined causes, possibly disease activity or prior therapy.

Profiled with immunoSEQ multiplex PCR; TCRdb holds only in-frame clones, not every one. The sample carries 70,000 or so clones, 93% recorded once. The time point was: newly diagnosed, previously untreated cHL patient sample. The CDR3 consists of 13 residues. The source of this sequence is a human donor with classical Hodgkin lymphoma. Sequencing was done on a sample of peripheral blood mononuclear cells (PBMCs). The chain carries TRBV21-1 and TRBJ2-7. TRBV21-1 has pseudogene status. DNA for the CDR3: TGTGCCAGCAGCAAAGGGGGAATAGGGGACGAAGCCTTC. The encoded protein is CASSKGGIGDEAF.